These 27 T cell receptor beta chains were all obtained from the same sample, sequenced in a study of blood T cell repertoires in COVID-19. Only in-frame clones appear in the TCRdb table, and some are missing; sequencing was by immunoSEQ multiplex PCR. This sample yields about 210,000 clones, of which approximately 82% are seen a single time; approximately 2.9% belongs to the top ten. The sequenced sample consisted of peripheral blood. The receptors shown here come from a man in his fifties with active or convalescent COVID-19.

In DNA, the CDR3 is TGTGCCAGCAGCAAAGTCAGTGGAGGAGCTCACTCCCCTCGGTTCACTGAAGCTTTCTTT. Encoded protein: CASSKVSGGAHSPRFTEAFF. The chain uses TRBV21-1 and TRBJ1-1. TRBV21-1 is marked as a pseudogene. The CDR3 loop spans 20 amino acids.

The rearrangement links TRBV10-2 to TRBJ2-5; 9 bases fit TRBD2. Germline loops: CDR1 WSHSY, CDR2 SAAADI. The CDR3 consists of 16 residues. With V trimmed by 3 bases and J by 4 bases, 9 bases remained unmatched. The CDR3: CASSEPAGGRGETQYF. The CDR3 DNA sequence: TGCGCCAGCAGTGAACCAGCGGGGGGAAGAGGAGAGACCCAGTACTTC.

V gene TRBV28 combines with J gene TRBJ1-2; 11 bases line up with TRBD1. Germline V gene lookup returns CDR1 MDHEN and CDR2 SYDVKM. The CDR3 is 16 residues long. Trimming took 5 bases from V and 7 from J; bases not matched to a gene: 12. This chain's CDR3 is CASSPLGWTGGFGYTF. CDR3 bases: TGTGCCAGCAGTCCCTTGGGCTGGACAGGGGGCTTTGGCTACACCTTC.

The chain has TRBV10-3 and TRBJ2-1, with 7 bases lining up with TRBD1. The J segment lost 6 bases and the V segment lost 6 bases, leaving 8 bases of the junction unmatched. This CDR3 has 14 amino acids. Germline loops: CDR1 ENHRY, CDR2 SYGVKD. DNA for the CDR3: TGTGCCATCAGACAGCCCCGGGACAGCAATGAGCAGTTCTTC. Its protein product is CAIRQPRDSNEQFF.

The V gene is TRBV30, the J gene TRBJ1-6; possible D gene TRBD1, 5 bases. V was clipped by 0 bases and J by 5 bases, with 5 bases between them. The germline CDR1 and CDR2 sequences are GTSNPN and SVGIG (reference sequence). This CDR3 contains 13 residues. In DNA, the CDR3 is TGTGCCTGGAGTGTGGACAATAATTCACCCCTCCACTTT. Protein product: CAWSVDNNSPLHF.

This clone was counted once. The V and J genes are TRBV7-9 and TRBJ1-2; perhaps TRBD1 as D (6 bases). The CDR3 runs 16 residues. Looked up from germline, CDR1 is SEHNR and CDR2 is FQNEAQ (reference sequence). Trimming removed 0 bases at V and 4 bases at J, with 15 bases between. Here the CDR3 DNA reads TGTGCCAGCAGCTTAGCCGGCAGGGGCCCCCGCTATGGCTACACCTTC. Translating it yields CASSLAGRGPRYGYTF.

The genes are TRBV5-1 and TRBJ2-3; D may be TRBD1 (6 bases). V lost 3 bases, J lost 2 bases, and 10 bases lay in between. There are 14 residues in the CDR3. The germline CDR1 and CDR2 sequences are SGHRS and YFSETQ. The CDR3 coding sequence is TGCGCCAGCAGCTATCGGGACACCACAGATACGCAGTATTTT. Translating gives CASSYRDTTDTQYF.

The chain links TRBV5-6 to TRBJ2-7; weak D call: TRBD1 (5 bases). This CDR3 contains 14 residues. Germline CDR1 reads SGHDT; CDR2 reads YYEEEE. V lost 1 base and J 1 base, leaving 9 bases between the germline ends. The CDR3 spells CASSLSPGSYEQYF. The CDR3 DNA sequence: TGTGCCAGCAGCTTGAGTCCAGGGTCCTACGAGCAGTACTTC.

This chain connects TRBV4-1 to TRBJ2-1, with D unresolved. V lost 3 bases and J lost 6, with 9 bases in between. The CDR3 extends over 13 amino acids. Germline CDR1 and CDR2: MGHRA and YSYEKL. The CDR3 here is CASSQAFGNEQFF. The CDR3, as DNA: TGCGCCAGCAGCCAGGCCTTTGGCAATGAGCAGTTCTTC.

The J gene is TRBJ1-1, the V gene TRBV7-6; perhaps TRBD1 as D (5 bases). CDR1 is SGHVS and CDR2 is FNYEAQ in the germline V gene. V was cut by 1 base and J by 1 base, with 10 bases left in between. The CDR3 is 15 residues long. The CDR3 nucleotides are TGTGCCAGCAGCTTAGTTTCAGGGCGGAACACTGAAGCTTTCTTT. Its protein is CASSLVSGRNTEAFF.

This clone was recorded a few times. This CDR3 reads CASSVDRANYGYTF. In nucleotides, the CDR3 is TGTGCCAGCAGCGTAGACAGGGCTAACTATGGCTACACCTTC. The chain employs TRBV9 and TRBJ1-2; possibly TRBD1 for D (6 bases). Trimming took off 0 bases at V and 0 bases at J, with 6 bases between the two ends. This CDR3 contains 14 residues. Germline values: CDR1 SGDLS, CDR2 YYNGEE.

V gene TRBV19 combines with J gene TRBJ1-2, with TRBD1 as a possible D gene (5 bases). V was pared by 3 bases and J by 5 bases, with 19 bases between. The CDR3 has 16 residues. The germline V gene encodes CDR1 LNHDA and CDR2 SQIVND (reference sequence). The CDR3 bases are TGTGCCAGTAGTATCGGTGGAACAGGTCAGGTGTATGGCTACACCTTC. Translation: CASSIGGTGQVYGYTF.

This clone was observed once. This chain links TRBV4-3 with TRBJ1-2; 10 nucleotides line up with TRBD1. This CDR3 region has 15 residues. The germline V gene encodes CDR1 LGHNA and CDR2 YSLEER. The J segment lost 5 bases and the V segment lost 0 bases, leaving 3 bases of the junction unmatched. Here the CDR3 reads CASSQERTGGYGYTF. The CDR3 region has the DNA TGCGCCAGCAGCCAAGAAAGGACAGGGGGTTATGGCTACACCTTC.

The chain combines TRBV20-1 with TRBJ2-2, with TRBD1 identical over 7 bases. The V segment lost 6 bases and the J segment 11 bases; nucleotides outside the gene matches: 3. There are 10 residues in the CDR3. CDR1 is DFQATT and CDR2 is SNEGSKA in the germline V gene (reference sequence). The chain's CDR3 is CSAGDRELFF. DNA of the CDR3: TGCAGTGCGGGGGACAGAGAGCTGTTTTTT.

The rearrangement links TRBV7-8 to TRBJ1-5; 10 bases match TRBD1. The CDR3 is 15 residues long. Trimming cost V 5 bases and J 4 bases; bases outside gene matches: 5. CDR1 SGHVS and CDR2 FQNEAQ come from the germline V gene. DNA of the CDR3: TGTGCCAGCAGCAAGGGACAGGGGTCTAATCAGCCCCAGCATTTT. Translation gives CASSKGQGSNQPQHF. Together with reference TRBV7-8 and TRBJ1-5, the CDR3 gives the full variable domain: GAGVSQSPRYKVAKRGQDVALRCDPISGHVSLFWYQQALGQGPEFLTYFQNEAQLDKSGLPSDRFFAERPEGSVSTLKIQRTQQEDSAVYLCASSKGQGSNQPQHFGDGTRLSIL.

J is TRBJ1-1 and V is TRBV19; D is ambiguous. Germline V gene lookup returns CDR1 LNHDA and CDR2 SQIVND (reference sequence). This CDR3 is 16 amino acids long. The V end was cut by 5 bases, the J end by 4 bases, with 20 bases between. CDR3 in DNA: TGTGCCAGTAGTCCTCGGGATCGTGGAGATGCCACTGAAGCTTTCTTT. It encodes CASSPRDRGDATEAFF.

This chain links TRBV27 with TRBJ1-4; D is perhaps TRBD1 (5 bases). CDR1 and CDR2 (germline): MNHEY, SMNVEV (reference sequence). This CDR3 contains 17 residues. The V gene lost 1 base and the J gene lost 6 bases, with 18 bases spanning the gap. The CDR3 coding sequence is TGTGCCAGCAGTTTATTAGTCTGGGCAGAAGGGGATGAAAAACTGTTTTTT. It specifies CASSLLVWAEGDEKLFF.

The chain employs TRBV5-4 and TRBJ2-1; D unclear. Trimming stripped 3 bases from V and 0 bases from J, with 19 bases between. The CDR3 spans 18 residues. Germline V gene sequence: CDR1 SGHNT, CDR2 YYREEE (reference sequence). The CDR3 loop is CASSYPPGARYSYNEQFF. DNA of the CDR3: TGTGCCAGCAGCTACCCCCCCGGCGCGAGGTACTCCTACAATGAGCAGTTCTTC.

The CDR3 DNA reads TGTGCCCTGGAGGTACCGCTTCTACACACCGGGGAGCTGTTTTTT. Its translation: CALEVPLLHTGELFF. The chain has TRBV30 and TRBJ2-2, with D possibly being TRBD2 (5 bases). CDR1 and CDR2 (germline): GTSNPN, SVGIG (reference sequence). The CDR3 extends over 15 amino acids. Trimming took off 8 bases at V and 3 bases at J, with 19 bases between the two ends.

The chain combines TRBV7-2 with TRBJ1-1; 7 positions agree with TRBD1. Per the germline V gene, CDR1 is SGHTA and CDR2 is FQGNSA. The junction had 6 bases not matched to a gene; V was cut back by 0 bases and J by 5 bases. The CDR3 extends over 15 amino acids. The CDR3 spells CASSLAGGRGTEAFF. CDR3 DNA: TGTGCCAGCAGCTTAGCTGGGGGCAGGGGGACTGAAGCTTTCTTT.

The chain uses TRBV18 and TRBJ2-7, with 7 bases identical to TRBD2. The CDR3 loop spans 15 amino acids. Germline lookup yields CDR1 KGHSH and CDR2 LQKENI. J lost 5 bases, V lost 3 bases, and 10 bases had no gene match. The CDR3 loop reads CASSPPASGSNEQYF. The CDR3 nucleotides read TGTGCCAGCTCACCCCCGGCTAGCGGTTCAAACGAGCAGTACTTC. The variable domain in full, completed from reference TRBV18 and TRBJ2-7, reads NAGVMQNPRHLVRRRGQEARLRCSPMKGHSHVYWYRQLPEEGLKFMVYLQKENIIDESGMPKERFSAEFPKEGPSILRIQQVVRGDSAAYFCASSPPASGSNEQYFGPGTRLTVT.

The chain is built from TRBV7-6 and TRBJ1-6; 9 nucleotides agree with TRBD1. V lost 1 base, J lost 5 bases, and 3 bases stayed unmatched. This CDR3 is 16 amino acids long. Germline CDR1 and CDR2: SGHVS and FNYEAQ. Here the CDR3 DNA reads TGTGCCAGCAGCTTAGAGCGGACAGGGGATAATTCACCCCTCCACTTT. Translation gives CASSLERTGDNSPLHF. Full variable domain (outside the CDR3, taken from reference TRBV7-6 and TRBJ1-6): GAGVSQSPRYKVTKRGQDVALRCDPISGHVSLYWYRQALGQGPEFLTYFNYEAQQDKSGLPNDRFSAERPEGSISTLTIQRTEQRDSAMYRCASSLERTGDNSPLHFGNGTRLTVT.

This clone appeared once. The chain recombines TRBV5-1 with TRBJ2-2, with 8 bases that match TRBD2. CDR3 length equals 17 residues. Germline V CDR1 and CDR2: SGHRS, YFSETQ. J lost 5 bases, V lost 0 bases, and 9 bases had no gene match. Here the CDR3 reads CASSLGAGAQFTGELFF. In DNA form, the CDR3 reads TGCGCCAGCAGCTTGGGAGCGGGGGCACAATTTACCGGGGAGCTGTTTTTT. Full variable domain (remainder filled in from reference TRBV5-1 and TRBJ2-2): KAGVTQTPRYLIKTRGQQVTLSCSPISGHRSVSWYQQTPGQGLQFLFEYFSETQRNKGNFPGRFSGRQFSNSRSEMNVSTLELGDSALYLCASSLGAGAQFTGELFFGEGSRLTVL.

V is TRBV4-2 and J is TRBJ2-2; 8 positions match TRBD2. J lost 6 bases, V lost 2 bases, and 2 bases had no gene match. This CDR3 region has 14 residues. Germline CDR1 reads LGHNA; CDR2 reads YNFKEQ. CDR3 bases: TGTGCCAGCAGCCAAAGGCGGGAGGCCGGGGAGCTGTTTTTT. The encoded protein is CASSQRREAGELFF.

This clone was seen at least ten times. The chain carries TRBV4-2 and TRBJ2-5, with 11 bases fitting TRBD2. Trimming removed 2 bases from V and 5 bases from J; junction bases left unmatched: 25. Germline loops: CDR1 LGHNA, CDR2 YNFKEQ. The CDR3 totals 22 residues. The CDR3 sequence: CASSQILNPGLADNPWRETQYF. CDR3 sequence (DNA): TGTGCCAGCAGCCAAATTCTGAATCCGGGACTAGCGGACAACCCCTGGAGGGAGACCCAGTACTTC.

This chain uses TRBV27 with TRBJ2-2; TRBD2 matches at 12 bases. V dropped 0 bases and J dropped 0; count of bases not matched to a gene: 8. The CDR3 spans 20 residues. From germline, CDR1 is MNHEY and CDR2 SMNVEV (reference sequence). The CDR3 sequence is CASSLSLAGGYNANTGELFF. The DNA for the CDR3 is TGTGCCAGCAGTTTATCGCTAGCGGGGGGGTATAACGCGAACACCGGGGAGCTGTTTTTT.

The chain joins TRBV10-1 to TRBJ1-2; D is ambiguous. This CDR3 is 8 amino acids long. Germline V gives CDR1 WNHNN, CDR2 SYGVQD (reference sequence). CDR3 nucleotides: TGCGTTCCCGGTGGCTACACCTTC. Encoded protein: CVPGGYTF.